The clone carrying this T cell receptor beta chain has a handful of counts. The data were obtained in a study of beta chain features in type 1 diabetes. Sequenced material consisted of expressed TCRB transcripts (all of the isolated RNA was reverse transcribed). TCRdb's table, derived via immunoSEQ multiplex PCR, lists solely in-frame clones and lacks some. The table includes tens of thousands of clones, just over 50% detected once. CDR1 is SGHTA and CDR2 is FQGNSA in the germline V gene. Between the trimmed V and J ends, which lost 1 base and 2 bases, there was a span of 8 bases. This CDR3 spans 14 amino acids.

This receptor was identified in a woman aged 18-35 years in good health. V usage is TRBV7-2 and J usage is TRBJ1-1; D is unresolved. The sample taken for sequencing was Tregs from blood. CDR3 in DNA: TGTGCCAGCAGCTTAGGTCCACTAAACACTGAAGCTTTCTTT. It yields the protein CASSLGPLNTEAFF.